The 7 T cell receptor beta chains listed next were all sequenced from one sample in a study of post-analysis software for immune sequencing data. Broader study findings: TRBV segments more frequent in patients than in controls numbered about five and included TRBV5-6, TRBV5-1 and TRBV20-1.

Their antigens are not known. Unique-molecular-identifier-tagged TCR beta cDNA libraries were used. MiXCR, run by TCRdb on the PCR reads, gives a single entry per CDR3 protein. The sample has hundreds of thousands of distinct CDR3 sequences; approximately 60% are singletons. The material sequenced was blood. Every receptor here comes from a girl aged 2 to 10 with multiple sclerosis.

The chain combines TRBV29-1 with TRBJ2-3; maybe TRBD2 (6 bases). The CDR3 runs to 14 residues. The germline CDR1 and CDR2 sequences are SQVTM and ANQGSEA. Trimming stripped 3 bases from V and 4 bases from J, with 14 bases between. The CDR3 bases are TGCAGCGTTGATGGTACAGGAGGGGCAGATACGCAGTATTTT. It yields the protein CSVDGTGGADTQYF.

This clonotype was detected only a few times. The CDR3, as DNA: TGCGCCAGCAGCGTACCGACAGATACGCAGTATTTT. It specifies CASSVPTDTQYF. This chain links TRBV5-1 with TRBJ2-3; D is undetermined. CDR1 SGHRS and CDR2 YFSETQ come from the germline V gene. CDR3 length: 12 amino acids. Deletions cut 4 bases from V and 3 bases from J, with 6 bases between. The whole variable domain, filled in from reference TRBV5-1 and TRBJ2-3, reads KAGVTQTPRYLIKTRGQQVTLSCSPISGHRSVSWYQQTPGQGLQFLFEYFSETQRNKGNFPGRFSGRQFSNSRSEMNVSTLELGDSALYLCASSVPTDTQYFGPGTRLTVL.

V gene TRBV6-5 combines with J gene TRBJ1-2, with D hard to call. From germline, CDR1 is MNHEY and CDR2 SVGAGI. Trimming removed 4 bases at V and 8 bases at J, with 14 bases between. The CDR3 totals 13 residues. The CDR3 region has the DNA TGTGCCAGCAGTTTCGCGGGCCGAACCGGCTACACCTTC. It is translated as CASSFAGRTGYTF.

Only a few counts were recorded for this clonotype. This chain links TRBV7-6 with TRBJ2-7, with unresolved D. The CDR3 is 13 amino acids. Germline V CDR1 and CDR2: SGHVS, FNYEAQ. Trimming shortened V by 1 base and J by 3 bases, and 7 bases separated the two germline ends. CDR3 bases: TGTGCCAGCAGCTTAGACGTCGACTACGAGCAGTACTTC. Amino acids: CASSLDVDYEQYF.

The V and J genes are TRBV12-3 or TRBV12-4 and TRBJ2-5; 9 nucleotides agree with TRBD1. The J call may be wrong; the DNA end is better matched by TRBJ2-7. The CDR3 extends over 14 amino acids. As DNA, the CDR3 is TGTGCCAGCAGCCTCCGGGACAGGGTGAACGAGCAGTACTTC. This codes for CASSLRDRVNEQYF.

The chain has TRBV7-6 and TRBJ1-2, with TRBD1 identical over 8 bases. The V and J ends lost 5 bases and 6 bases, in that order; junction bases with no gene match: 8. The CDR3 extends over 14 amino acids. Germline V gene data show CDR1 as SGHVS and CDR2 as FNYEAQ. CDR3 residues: CASSAGQGRDGYTF. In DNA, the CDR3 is TGTGCCAGCAGCGCAGGACAGGGTCGAGATGGCTACACCTTC.

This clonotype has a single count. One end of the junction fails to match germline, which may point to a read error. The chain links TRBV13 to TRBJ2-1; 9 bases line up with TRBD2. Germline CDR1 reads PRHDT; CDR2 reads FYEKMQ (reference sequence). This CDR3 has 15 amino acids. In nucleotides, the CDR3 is TGTGCCAGCGGCTTAGCGGGGGTTACCTACAATGAGCAGTTCTTC. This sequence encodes CASGLAGVTYNEQFF.